This T cell receptor beta chain was found in a study of blood T cell repertoires in COVID-19. Across the study: There were acute and convalescent COVID-19 samples, and they came from the United States, Italy and Spain. T cells, B-cell-depleted T cells, or PBMCs provided the cDNA or gDNA that served as material.

In the original processing: Estimates of nucleated cell counts were drawn from the amplification of reference gene primers. The data were produced by immunoSEQ multiplex PCR, yet TCRdb's version contains in-frame clones alone and is incomplete. V, J and clone size were drawn from that table, and D and trimming were deduced from the DNA. The sample carries about 150,000 clones, more than 75% recorded once. The sequence derives from a man between 50 and 59 years old who had recovered from COVID-19. Specimen: peripheral blood.

The CDR3 sequence is CAISSGTGYEQYF. The CDR3 coding sequence is TGTGCCATCAGTTCCGGGACAGGGTACGAGCAGTACTTC. J is TRBJ2-7 and V is TRBV10-3; 9 bases are a match to TRBD1. CDR1 is ENHRY and CDR2 is SYGVKD in the germline V gene. After removal of 5 bases from V and 4 bases from J, the junction contained 3 bases not matched to a gene. This CDR3 is built from 13 residues.